This TCR beta chain was identified in a study of control samples from healthy donors and cancer patients. The table came from immunoSEQ multiplex PCR; TCRdb's copy has only in-frame clones and leaves some out. The data hold tens of thousands of clones, with around 90% observed a single time. This clone has just one count. V was trimmed by 4 bases and J by 5 bases, leaving 6 bases between them. Germline-derived CDR1 and CDR2 are SNHLY and FYNNEI. The CDR3 runs to 12 residues. The V call is TRBV2, the J call TRBJ1-5; D is perhaps TRBD1 (6 bases). Sequenced material: PBMCs. This clonotype originated in a man between 60 and 75 years old with head and neck cancer. This CDR3 reads CASSAGDQPQHF. The CDR3 DNA reads as TGTGCCAGCAGTGCAGGGGATCAGCCCCAGCATTTT.